This TCR beta chain was captured in a study of shared clonotypes between healthy human individuals. Profiling relied on immunoSEQ multiplex PCR, and the TCRdb table lists in-frame clones only, not all of them. The sample holds more than 1 million clones, 70% to 80% seen once. The healthy adult donors were HIV-negative and reported no recent acute infections or vaccinations. V was pared by 5 bases and J by 1 base, with 8 bases between. CDR3 length equals 13 residues. CDR1 and CDR2 from the germline V gene are ENHRY and SYGVKD. The receptor was isolated from a man in his late teens or twenties in good health. Some clones in this sample may be carry-over from other donors' samples. Sequencing used memory CD4+ T cells from PBMCs. Regarding subset: CD45RA-negative fraction. The gene calls are TRBV10-3 and TRBJ1-1, with D possibly matching TRBD1 (5 bases). CDR3 sequence reads: CAISWDPNTEAFF. CDR3 coding DNA: TGTGCCATCAGTTGGGACCCGAACACTGAAGCTTTCTTT.